The present T cell receptor beta chain was sequenced within a study of T cells in Graves' hyperthyroidism and ophthalmopathy. Study-wide background: The initial diagnosis was the point when peripheral blood was collected, ahead of any treatment. Overall study findings and caveats: The model foresaw ophthalmopathy a median around 6 months prior to onset.

This clonotype has more than one count but fewer than ten. Its antigen remains unidentified. Pregnant or lactating patients were excluded, as were those with uncontrolled infection or other autoimmune disease. Amplification of TCR beta CDR3 regions used RNA as the template. The TCR CDR3 was amplified in a first-round RT-PCR using the HTBI primer set. TCRdb ran MiXCR on the multiplex PCR reads and lists one entry per CDR3 protein. The data show 560,000 or so distinct CDR3 sequences, 15% to 20% seen once. Germline CDR1 MGHRA, CDR2 YSYEKL. CDR3 size: 15 residues. Trimming left V 0 bases short and J 0 bases short, with 6 bases between.

This clonotype originated in a middle-aged man with Graves' ophthalmopathy. The chain is built from TRBV4-1 and TRBJ1-3, with D unclear. Sequenced material: blood. CDR3 amino acids: CASSQERLSGNTIYF. The CDR3, as DNA: TGCGCCAGCAGCCAAGAGAGGCTCTCTGGAAACACCATATATTTT.